Presented here are 26 T cell receptor beta chains from one specimen sequenced in a study of patients and donors after allogeneic stem cell transplantation. TCRdb fed the RT-PCR reads into MiXCR, producing one record per CDR3 protein. The sample yields more than 850,000 distinct CDR3 sequences, roughly 18% seen once. Source material: blood, either unsorted or a sorted T cell fraction (not recorded which). These receptors originate from a human donor who was either an allogeneic HSCT recipient or a stem cell or donor lymphocyte infusion donor (not recorded which). It is not recorded whose cells these are; they may come from a transplant donor.

The table lists this clonotype with many counts. The V and J genes are TRBV20-1 and TRBJ2-5; D is uncertain. The CDR3 extends over 13 amino acids. Deletions cut 5 bases from V and 1 base from J, with 11 bases between. Germline V gene sequence: CDR1 DFQATT, CDR2 SNEGSKA (reference sequence). CDR3 region: CSAFYGGQETQYF. CDR3 nucleotide sequence: TGCAGTGCTTTTTATGGCGGCCAAGAGACCCAGTACTTC.

This clonotype showed up many times. The V call is TRBV15, the J call TRBJ2-7; D uncertain. From germline, CDR1 is LNHNV and CDR2 YYDKDF (reference sequence). Trimming pared 0 bases from V and 3 bases from J, leaving 12 bases between. This CDR3 contains 15 residues. The CDR3 sequence is CATSRDSGRSYEQYF. CDR3 bases: TGTGCCACCAGCAGAGATTCAGGCAGAAGCTACGAGCAGTACTTC.

This clonotype occurred many times. The rearrangement uses TRBV20-1 and TRBJ2-1; possibly TRBD1 for D (5 bases). Trimming shortened V by 3 bases and J by 0 bases, and 9 bases separated the two germline ends. This CDR3 is built from 14 residues. Germline CDR1 reads DFQATT; CDR2 reads SNEGSKA (reference sequence). CDR3 residues: CSARYRFSYNEQFF. As DNA, the CDR3 is TGCAGTGCTAGGTACAGGTTCTCCTACAATGAGCAGTTCTTC.

This sequence joins TRBV7-2 and TRBJ2-3, with TRBD1 matching over 9 bases. CDR3 length: 15 residues. The junction had 7 bases not matched to a gene; V was cut back by 5 bases and J by 4 bases. CDR1 is SGHTA and CDR2 is FQGNSA in the germline V gene. The CDR3: CASSLGTGSADTQYF. Here the CDR3 DNA reads TGTGCCAGCAGCCTCGGGACAGGGAGCGCAGATACGCAGTATTTT. The full variable domain, completed using reference TRBV7-2 and TRBJ2-3, is GAGVSQSPSNKVTEKGKDVELRCDPISGHTALYWYRQSLGQGLEFLIYFQGNSAPDKSGLPSDRFSAERTGGSVSTLTIQRTQQEDSAVYLCASSLGTGSADTQYFGPGTRLTVL.

The V and J genes are TRBV3-1 and TRBJ2-2; 15 positions agree with TRBD2. Per germline, CDR1 LGHDT and CDR2 YNNKEL (reference sequence). CDR3 size: 19 residues. The J segment lost 4 bases and the V segment lost 4 bases, leaving 10 bases of the junction unmatched. The CDR3 bases are TGTGCCAGCAGCCTCCCCGGGACTAGCGGGAGGCCGCCCACCGGGGAGCTGTTTTTT. As protein: CASSLPGTSGRPPTGELFF.

This clonotype has more than one count but fewer than ten. This chain connects TRBV4-3 to TRBJ1-2, with TRBD1 identical over 9 bases. Trimming removed 5 bases from V and 5 bases from J; junction bases left unmatched: 3. The CDR3 runs 13 residues. Germline CDR1 and CDR2: LGHNA and YSLEER. CDR3 nucleotides: TGCGCCAGCAGCGTGACAGGGGGTTATGGCTACACCTTC. This gives the protein CASSVTGGYGYTF.

The rearrangement uses TRBV3-1 and TRBJ2-7; D could derive from TRBD1 or TRBD2 (5 bases each). The CDR3 consists of 18 residues. Trimming took off 2 bases at V and 1 base at J, with 21 bases between the two ends. The V gene's germline CDR1 is LGHDT and CDR2 YNNKEL (reference sequence). The CDR3 here is CASSQSLKPGTRSYEQYF. The CDR3 DNA follows: TGTGCCAGCAGCCAATCCCTTAAGCCCGGGACGAGGTCCTACGAGCAGTACTTC.

The gene calls are TRBV5-1 and TRBJ2-1; maybe TRBD2 (6 bases). Germline values: CDR1 SGHRS, CDR2 YFSETQ. This CDR3 comprises 18 residues. The ends were cut back, 4 bases at V and 8 bases at J, with 28 bases in the middle. CDR3 protein: CASSPRWVKTSKNHEQFF. The CDR3 nucleotides are TGCGCCAGCAGCCCCCGGTGGGTTAAGACTAGTAAGAACCATGAGCAGTTCTTC.

This clonotype came up a few times. The chain has TRBV2 and TRBJ2-1; either TRBD1 or TRBD2 may supply D (5 bases each). This CDR3 spans 14 amino acids. V was pared by 5 bases and J by 7 bases, with 15 bases between. Looked up from germline, CDR1 is SNHLY and CDR2 is FYNNEI. The CDR3 DNA follows: TGTGCCAGCAGTCACCAAGGGACCTCAAATGAGCAGTTCTTC. Amino acids: CASSHQGTSNEQFF.

The J gene is TRBJ2-7, the V gene TRBV20-1; 8 nucleotides align to TRBD1. The germline gives CDR1 DFQATT, CDR2 SNEGSKA (reference sequence). This CDR3 is built from 15 residues. V lost 3 bases, J lost 0 bases, and 7 bases stayed unmatched. The CDR3 sequence is CSASARGQGSYEQYF. The CDR3 DNA is TGCAGTGCTAGTGCAAGAGGACAGGGCTCCTACGAGCAGTACTTC.

This clonotype was observed a few times. V is TRBV6-2 or TRBV6-3 and J is TRBJ2-1; 7 bases align to TRBD1. The CDR3 is 15 amino acids. V lost 4 bases to trimming and J lost 8 bases; unmatched junction nucleotides: 11. Germline CDR1 is MNHEY and CDR2 is SVGEGT. Here the CDR3 DNA reads TGTGCCAGCAGTTCCCGACAGGGACAAGGCGATGAGCAGTTCTTC. Amino acids: CASSSRQGQGDEQFF.

This clonotype was recorded at least ten times. The chain uses TRBV20-1 and TRBJ2-2, with 13 bases aligning to TRBD2. This CDR3 is built from 16 residues. Germline loops: CDR1 DFQATT, CDR2 SNEGSKA (reference sequence). Losses at the gene ends were 5 bases for V and 7 bases for J; bases not matched to a gene: 10. This CDR3 is CSAPTSGGAVGGELFF. In DNA form, the CDR3 reads TGCAGTGCTCCAACTAGCGGGGGGGCGGTCGGCGGGGAGCTGTTTTTT.

V and J are TRBV19 and TRBJ2-7; no firm D call. The V gene lost 3 bases and the J gene lost 2 bases, with 8 bases spanning the gap. This CDR3 region has 13 residues. The germline gives CDR1 LNHDA, CDR2 SQIVND (reference sequence). The CDR3 DNA follows: TGTGCCAGTAGTATTGACAACGCCTACGAGCAGTACTTC. It is translated as CASSIDNAYEQYF.

The rearrangement uses TRBV24-1 and TRBJ2-1; weak D call: TRBD1 (7 bases). CDR1 KGHDR and CDR2 SFDVKD come from the germline V gene. The CDR3 is 16 amino acids. Deletions cut 7 bases from V and 9 bases from J, with 24 bases between. The CDR3 reads CATSKRGAGGLSEQFF. The CDR3 region has the DNA TGTGCCACCAGCAAACGCGGGGCAGGGGGGTTGAGTGAGCAGTTCTTC.

The genes are TRBV6-1 and TRBJ2-2; no firm D call. Germline V gene lookup returns CDR1 MNHNS and CDR2 SASEGT. The CDR3 spans 16 residues. Trimming took 4 bases from V and 4 from J, leaving 16 bases between them. The CDR3 protein is CASSGRASRGTGELFF. The CDR3 nucleotides read TGTGCCAGCAGTGGCCGGGCGTCGAGAGGCACCGGGGAGCTGTTTTTT.

V and J are TRBV15 and TRBJ2-7; the D gene is possibly TRBD2 (6 bases). V was shortened by 5 bases and J by 3 bases, with 11 bases between the two germline ends. The CDR3 consists of 13 residues. Germline V gene data show CDR1 as LNHNV and CDR2 as YYDKDF (reference sequence). CDR3 in DNA: TGTGCCACCAGCGGGGGGATAGGCTACGAGCAGTACTTC. The encoded protein is CATSGGIGYEQYF.

This clonotype was seen a few times. This could be a read error, since a much larger clone is one nucleotide away. The chain couples TRBV9 to TRBJ1-1; D remains unclear. The V and J ends lost 0 bases and 1 base respectively, with 4 bases between them. This CDR3 is 13 amino acids long. The V gene's germline CDR1 is SGDLS and CDR2 YYNGEE. The CDR3 sequence: CASSVEANTEAFF. The CDR3 DNA sequence: TGTGCCAGCAGCGTAGAGGCGAACACTGAAGCTTTCTTT.

This clonotype was counted between two and nine times. Written as DNA, the CDR3 is TGTGCCAGCAGTAGCGCGTTTATTAGCTCCTACGAGCAGTACTTC. It encodes CASSSAFISSYEQYF. The rearrangement joins TRBV2 to TRBJ2-7; D remains unclear. CDR1 and CDR2 from the germline V gene are SNHLY and FYNNEI. The ends were cut back, 5 bases at V and 0 bases at J, with 14 bases in the middle. There are 15 residues in the CDR3.

This clonotype has more than one count but fewer than ten. This chain joins TRBV6-4 and TRBJ1-2; D ambiguous. The CDR3 runs 12 residues. CDR1 MRHNA and CDR2 SNTAGT come from the germline V gene. Trimming took off 6 bases at V and 3 bases at J, with 8 bases between the two ends. CDR3 sequence: CASRGTDYGYTF. DNA of the CDR3: TGTGCCAGCAGGGGAACAGACTATGGCTACACCTTC.

In this sample, this clonotype turned up a few times. The V gene is TRBV20-1, the J gene TRBJ2-7, with D possibly TRBD1 on 6 matching bases. The CDR3 totals 13 residues. Germline CDR1 and CDR2: DFQATT and SNEGSKA (reference sequence). In nucleotides, the CDR3 is TGCAGCGCACTGGGTACAGGGCCCAACGAGCAGTACTTC. Amino acid sequence: CSALGTGPNEQYF.

This clonotype was detected a few times. The chain links TRBV4-1 to TRBJ2-5; 7 bases map to TRBD1. Trimming took 3 bases from V and 4 from J; bases not matched to a gene: 5. The CDR3 is made up of 14 amino acids. Germline lookup yields CDR1 MGHRA and CDR2 YSYEKL. The CDR3 here is CASSHGDSRETQYF. In DNA form, the CDR3 reads TGCGCCAGCAGCCACGGGGACAGTAGAGAGACCCAGTACTTC.

This sequence joins TRBV5-4 and TRBJ2-5; 12 bases map to TRBD2. The germline V gene encodes CDR1 SGHNT and CDR2 YYREEE (reference sequence). After removal of 4 bases from V and 4 bases from J, the junction contained 8 bases not matched to a gene. The length of the CDR3 is 16 residues. The CDR3 reads CASSPVTSGGLETQYF. Written as DNA, the CDR3 is TGTGCCAGCAGCCCCGTGACTAGCGGGGGTTTAGAGACCCAGTACTTC.

Only a few counts were recorded for this clonotype. The chain recombines TRBV15 with TRBJ2-2; perhaps TRBD1 as D (5 bases). Germline assignment: CDR1 LNHNV and CDR2 YYDKDF (reference sequence). The V gene lost 7 bases and the J gene lost 6 bases, with 12 bases spanning the gap. CDR3 length: 13 residues. In DNA form, the CDR3 reads TGTGCCACCAAAGGGGCTGTGGCCGGGGAGCTGTTTTTT. Translation gives CATKGAVAGELFF.

This sequence joins TRBV9 and TRBJ2-7, with D perhaps TRBD1 (6 bases). Germline V gene data show CDR1 as SGDLS and CDR2 as YYNGEE. There are 15 residues in the CDR3. V gave up 1 base and J gave up 4 bases, with 15 bases separating them. The CDR3 spells CASSVRPGDSYEQYF. The DNA of the CDR3 is TGTGCCAGCAGCGTACGGCCAGGGGATTCATACGAGCAGTACTTC.

This clonotype was seen a handful of times. The rearrangement links TRBV29-1 to TRBJ1-2; D is unresolved. Looked up from germline, CDR1 is SQVTM and CDR2 is ANQGSEA. CDR3 length: 12 residues. Trimming took 0 bases from V and 3 from J, leaving 5 bases between them. The CDR3 here is CSVEDHYYGYTF. The DNA of the CDR3 is TGCAGCGTTGAAGACCACTACTATGGCTACACCTTC.

This clonotype was detected only a few times. The chain joins TRBV7-8 to TRBJ2-1; no reliable D call. The CDR3 runs 11 residues. The V gene lost 3 bases and the J gene lost 8 bases, with 5 bases spanning the gap. The germline CDR1 and CDR2 sequences are SGHVS and FQNEAQ. CDR3 residues: CASSFTDEQFF. DNA for the CDR3: TGTGCCAGCAGCTTCACAGATGAGCAGTTCTTC.